Listed here is a single T cell receptor beta chain. The antigen it recognizes is unknown. The library came from 5' RACE. The input for every TCR library was around 3,600 ng of total RNA. For each sample, cDNA was synthesized in eight separate reactions using SMARTScribe reverse transcriptase. During cDNA synthesis, template switching introduced unique molecular identifiers that contained a 6-nucleotide sample barcode. Amplification of TCRalpha and TCRbeta cDNA involved two nested PCRs of about 15 and 9 cycles, and each PCR was followed by bead purification. Before amplification, the cDNA was both treated with uracil DNA-glycosylase and purified with the QIAquick PCR purification kit. The second PCR was the step at which Illumina TruSeq-compatible adapters and sample-specific barcodes were added. TapeStation and Qubit were used to check library quality and concentration, and roughly 5.5 ng of each library was pooled. Sequencing of pooled libraries was carried out on an Illumina HiSeq2500 single-index Rapid Run using 2 x 100 bp reads and custom sequencing primers. The paper's data handling went like this. UMI-based consensus assembly with MiGEC version 1.2.6 was used to correct PCR and sequencing errors. MiXCR version 2.1.1 was used for V(D)J alignment, clonotype assembly and CDR3 extraction. To normalise gene usage, clonotype sharing and MAIT/NKT TCR abundance, the top 1000, 10 000 and 20 000 clonotypes in each sample were analysed. After downsampling to 27 000 UMIs, diversity was calculated as the inverse Simpson index using the vegan R package. Statistical testing used paired Mann-Whitney U tests on the discordant twin pairs and applied Benjamini-Hochberg correction for multiple testing. Reads reprocessed by TCRdb are summarized as one entry per CDR3 protein sequence, and DNA is absent. For this entry, the V and J calls and clone size follow TCRdb and not the study's own pipeline. The sample's records list 300,000 to 350,000 distinct CDR3 sequences. The top ten constitute 2% to 2.5% of the sample.

From each donor, an approximately 2.7 ml peripheral blood sample was collected into PAXgene tubes and kept at -80 degrees C. Without T cell sorting, total RNA was isolated from whole blood using the PAXgene blood miRNA kit on an automated QIAcube. Peripheral blood from monozygotic twin pairs concordant or discordant for inflammatory bowel disease was subjected to deep TCRalpha and TCRbeta repertoire profiling with unique molecular barcoding. For every twin pair, smoking habits were documented, and each individual was categorised as a current, former or never smoker. The sample originates from a study of monozygotic twins with inflammatory bowel disease (dated by TCRdb to the late 2010s). Background on the whole study: A total of some 30 monozygotic twin pairs were included in the full study, comprising nine German pairs (four IBD-concordant, five IBD-discordant) and 19 IBD-discordant Danish pairs. The search for disease-associated traits relied mainly on comparing, within discordant pairs, IBD patients with their genetically identical healthy co-twins. Each individual had, on average, about 151 000 unique TCRalpha sequences and 181 000 unique TCRbeta sequences available for analysis.

Points the paper makes about the study in general: Measured by the inverse Simpson index, TCRbeta repertoire diversity was lower in IBD patients than in their healthy co-twins. IBD patients shared fewer clonotypes with other individuals than healthy twins did, most markedly in patients showing signs of disease activity. The analysis was unable to tell apart different T cell subtypes. The results gave no support for a single strong signal or clonotype linked to IBD. Because patients received different immunosuppressive treatments, the repertoires may have picked up extra background noise and variability between individuals. Repertoire similarity did not differ between concordant and discordant twins, possibly due to limited statistical power.

The sample comprised blood. This TCR came from a human donor with ulcerative colitis or Crohn's disease, or a healthy co-twin of an affected twin (not recorded which).

The CDR3 protein sequence reads: CAISEVSGTQPQHF. The sequence joins TRBV10-3 to TRBJ1-5; TCRdb selects TRBD1, and the lack of DNA leaves this call unchecked. Its CDR3 holds 14 amino acids, cysteine through phenylalanine. No DNA sequence is on record. Via the germline V gene, CDR1 is ENHRY and CDR2 SYGVKD.